These 3 T cell receptor beta chains were all obtained from the same sample, sequenced in a study of blood T cell repertoires in COVID-19. Method: immunoSEQ multiplex PCR; TCRdb's copy keeps in-frame clones and lacks some. The sample contains about 240,000 clones, around 84% of which appear only once. The specimen was peripheral blood. These receptors were obtained from a woman in her 70s with active or convalescent COVID-19.

CDR3 residues: CASSEDRGQNTDTQYF. Written as DNA, the CDR3 is TGCGCCAGCAGTGAGGACAGGGGGCAGAACACAGATACGCAGTATTTT. The V and J genes are TRBV10-1 and TRBJ2-3; TRBD1 agrees at 10 bases. The CDR3 extends over 16 amino acids. Germline CDR1 and CDR2: WNHNN and SYGVQD (reference sequence). The ends lost 2 bases at V and 2 bases at J; junction bases unmatched: 4.

The chain couples TRBV27 to TRBJ2-5, with TRBD2 matching over 8 bases. J lost 4 bases, V lost 3 bases, and 16 bases had no gene match. The CDR3 is 18 amino acids. Germline V lookup: CDR1 MNHEY, CDR2 SMNVEV (reference sequence). CDR3 residues: CASSFHREERGCRETQYF. DNA of the CDR3: TGTGCCAGCAGTTTCCACCGTGAGGAGCGGGGGTGTCGAGAGACCCAGTACTTC.

CDR3 residues: CASSQAMSMGRRSYNEQFF. The CDR3, as DNA: TGTGCCAGCAGCCAAGCGATGTCAATGGGGCGTCGCTCCTACAATGAGCAGTTCTTC. The chain couples TRBV4-2 to TRBJ2-1; D may be TRBD1 (5 bases). The CDR3 has 19 residues. V gave up 1 base and J gave up 0 bases, with 19 bases separating them. CDR1 and CDR2 (germline): LGHNA, YNFKEQ.